This entry is about one TCR beta chain. This clonotype was detected only once. It has no known antigen specificity. No much larger clonotype is one base removed from it; base qualities were not supplied. The donors were about 40 Caucasian individuals from Russia, aged about 6 to 95 years, who were systemically healthy. Each donor gave about 9.2 milliliters of peripheral blood, drawn into EDTA-treated Vacutainer tubes. Ficoll-Paque density-gradient centrifugation was used to isolate PBMCs, with at least 6.5 million per sample. Trizol reagent was used to extract total RNA from PBMCs, with at least 6 micrograms per sample. The percentages of naive CD45RAhigh/CD27high T cells were determined by flow cytometry on a PBMC aliquot from every donor. CDR1 KGHDR and CDR2 SFDVKD were looked up in the germline V gene. V is clipped by 5 bases and J by 2 bases, and the sequence between their germline boundaries is 14 bases long. The CDR3 goes from the cysteine to the phenylalanine over 16 residues. Of all the DNA, just the CDR3 is kept, 48 bases in frame from base 1.

The sample belongs to a study of blood T cells in healthy people across ages (dated by TCRdb to the mid-2010s). Background for the entire study: In model experiments, template switching captured about one uniquely barcoded TCR beta cDNA molecule for every two T cells. The study measured age-related changes in TCR beta repertoire diversity using deep sequencing normalized with unique cDNA molecular identifiers. The donors were split into four age groups: young (average around 15 years), middle-aged (roughly 40), aged (approximately 59) and long-lived (more than 80). Two additional independent replicas of 1 million unique cDNA reads from the same blood draw were analyzed for two donors (one aged 18 to 30 and one aged 80 or older).

Library prep was done by 5' RACE. The sample was run on an Illumina HiSeq 2500. A second PCR of roughly 6 to 12 cycles was run with a J-beta primer mix and a sample-barcoded 5' primer. A template-switch 5' adaptor carrying 12 random nucleotides introduced a unique molecular identifier onto each TCR beta cDNA molecule. Each sample yielded at least 2.5 million CDR3-containing paired-end reads. The Mint cDNA synthesis kit, primed by a TRBC-specific oligonucleotide, was used to synthesize first-strand cDNA from all RNA. All cDNA was treated with uracil-DNA glycosylase and then went through a first 18-cycle PCR with the universal primers M1SS and BC2_uni_R. Per the authors' processing: Normalization of each sample was performed by random selection of 1 million high-quality reads, each carrying a distinct molecular identifier. Instead of being binned into consensus sequences, reads that shared molecular identifiers were thrown out. MiTCR, with a Q25 quality threshold and the strictest error-elimination algorithm, was used for CDR3 identification, clonotype clustering and error correction. A nonparametric unseen species model with Euler transformation was used to estimate lower-bound total TCR beta diversity. TCRdb trimmed public reads at Q25 via fastp, called clones via MiXCR and kept in-frame beta chains. Rows with one shared CDR3 protein collapse into an entry with the most common genes and DNA. The V and J calls here are based on TCRdb, not the publication. This sample has around 800,000 distinct CDR3 sequences in its table, and roughly 25% of those were observed once. The ten largest clones represent 3% of the sample.

The paper's findings and limits, for the study overall: Observed TCR beta diversity per million T cells fell roughly linearly with age, and a significant reduction was already apparent by age roughly 40. Compared with the aged group, more naive CD4+ T cells, fewer expanded clones and increased TCR diversity were shown by the long-lived group, suggesting age selection. Because the CMV infection status of the donors was unknown, age-related changes in expanded clonotypes may potentially have been confounded. Estimates of total diversity from one million sequenced T cells were regarded as lower bounds and underestimates. Because profiling used bulk unsorted PBMCs, naive and antigen-experienced compartments could not be compared conclusively. Observed TCR beta diversity correlated strongly with the percentage of naive T cells measured by flow cytometry.

These same records also appear under a second study, on T cells of mothers and their children. The second study reports: The donors were nine systemically healthy Caucasian individuals, made up of three mothers and their six children. cDNA synthesis consumed the entire amount of extracted RNA, loaded at 1.5 ug RNA in each 15 ul reaction. In the second PCR, the M1S primer introduced both the sample barcodes and 2-4 random nucleotides. Over 9.5 million TCR beta CDR3 reads were obtained for each mother, and 3 million to 3.5 million reads were obtained for each child. TCR recombination output is similarly shaped by thymic selection in related and unrelated pairs, with a minor effect exerted by inherited differences. Normalized repertoire overlap was always found to be slightly, but never significantly, higher in related mother-child pairs than in unrelated mother-child pairs. Persistent microchimeric T cell clones were not detected, at a sensitivity of about 100 clones per million clonotypes. To look for features that set related mother-child pairs apart from unrelated individuals, the researchers ran deep NGS to compare the TCR beta repertoires of mothers and children. Mothers averaged roughly 40 +/- 4 years of age and children averaged about 10 +/- 4 years. After adapters were ligated using NEBNext reagents, the libraries underwent 100+100 nt paired-end sequencing on an Illumina HiSeq 2000. To prevent cross-contamination, the mother and child libraries were prepared a month apart and were sequenced in separate runs. Each donor had between about 450,000 and 2,200,000 distinct TCR beta clonotypes identified. Naive TCR beta clonotypes were estimated from low-frequency clonotypes matched to each donor's FACS-determined naive share, without sorting.

The material sequenced was blood. The chain joins TRBV24-1 to TRBJ1-4; the D segment could be TRBD1, given 6 matching bases. This receptor was taken from a boy aged 5-17 years in good health. The CDR3 reads as follows: CATSGYRVVTNEKLFF. The DNA sequence is as follows: TGTGCCACCAGTGGTTACAGGGTGGTGACTAATGAAAAACTGTTTTTT.